Listed below are T cell receptor beta chains from one sample, sequenced in a study of T cell responses to AZD1222 COVID-19 vaccine. Clones were sequenced by immunoSEQ multiplex PCR, and TCRdb holds only the in-frame ones, with some missing. The table has approximately 190,000 clones, almost 95% seen once. Material: peripheral blood, obtained on day 0 of AZD1222 vaccination. These receptors came from an adult in good health. CDR3s include the opening cysteine and the closing phenylalanine or tryptophan. Fields, in order: V gene, CDR3 protein.

V gene: TRBV29-1
CDR3 protein: CSVRTGLNTEAFF

V gene: TRBV7-9
CDR3 protein: CASSLTARNYGYTF

V gene: TRBV6-2/TRBV6-3
CDR3 protein: CASSRWSEAFF

V gene: TRBV7-9
CDR3 protein: CASSREGSYNSPLHF

V gene: TRBV6-5
CDR3 protein: CASNPRGPLETQYF

V gene: TRBV18
CDR3 protein: CASSPTGENGYTF

V gene: TRBV2
CDR3 protein: CASREGTSGGYNEQFF

V gene: TRBV28
CDR3 protein: CASSPGTFSQGTQYF

V gene: TRBV9
CDR3 protein: CASSVGGGNTDTQYF

V gene: TRBV9
CDR3 protein: CASSPTSGGTTDTQYF

V gene: TRBV7-2
CDR3 protein: CASSLGGSLSKNIQYF

V gene: TRBV27
CDR3 protein: CASRVLTGELFF

V gene: TRBV6-1
CDR3 protein: CASSEAGESGYGYTF

V gene: TRBV7-9
CDR3 protein: CASWGLANTGELFF

V gene: TRBV5-1
CDR3 protein: CASSLATGETQYF

V gene: TRBV4-1
CDR3 protein: CASSHTFVRGGSNQPQHF

V gene: TRBV5-1
CDR3 protein: CASSLVPRGGGADTGELFF

V gene: TRBV9
CDR3 protein: CASSVVGGMGNTIYF

V gene: TRBV5-5
CDR3 protein: CASRHIPGTDYGYTF

V gene: TRBV4-3
CDR3 protein: CASSLKVRGGELFF

V gene: TRBV9
CDR3 protein: CASSPVGGAVTEAFF

V gene: TRBV7-9
CDR3 protein: CASSPVVRGSEAFF

V gene: TRBV7-2
CDR3 protein: CASSLGPAVAPLHF

V gene: TRBV6-5
CDR3 protein: CATRTGGFSGNTIYF

V gene: TRBV11-2
CDR3 protein: CASSGIRDNSPLHF

V gene: TRBV19
CDR3 protein: CASSIEEGNQPQHF

V gene: TRBV7-9
CDR3 protein: CASSLGWGDTRDQPQHF

V gene: TRBV18
CDR3 protein: CASSPGSGNTIYF

V gene: TRBV7-3
CDR3 protein: CASSLGGTASGNTIYF

V gene: TRBV19
CDR3 protein: CASSQRLAETQYF

V gene: TRBV7-9
CDR3 protein: CASSGAGSSYNEQFF

V gene: TRBV19
CDR3 protein: CASSLPDSSSNQPQHF

V gene: TRBV28
CDR3 protein: CASSRTGVGNQPQHF